Listed below are T cell receptor beta chains from one sample, sequenced in a study of cytomegalovirus exposure and HLA in healthy donors. Sequenced by immunoSEQ multiplex PCR; TCRdb stores in-frame clones only, minus some. The table lists 150,000 to 250,000 clones, roughly 77% of them singletons. Source material: PBMCs. The receptors derive from a woman in her 30s in good health and CMV-seronegative. CDR3s include the opening cysteine and the closing phenylalanine or tryptophan. A D gene is named only where the DNA matches it firmly. Rows may omit the clone size; those that give it use once, few, many or a size class.

D	length	size	V	J	CDR3	DNA
TRBD1	15	.	TRBV10-3	TRBJ1-1	CAISEKGQGSSEAFF	TGTGCCATCAGTGAGAAGGGACAGGGTAGCAGTGAAGCTTTCTTT
TRBD1	14	.	TRBV19	TRBJ1-2	CASSLTGGAYGYTF	TGTGCCAGTAGTCTTACAGGGGGCGCTTATGGCTACACCTTC
TRBD2	10	.	TRBV28	TRBJ2-1	CAGGGNEQFF	TGTGCCGGCGGGGGAAATGAGCAGTTCTTC
.	14	once	TRBV13	TRBJ2-4	CASSFGVAKNIQYF	TGTGCCAGCAGTTTCGGGGTAGCCAAAAACATTCAGTACTTC
.	13	.	TRBV5-1	TRBJ1-6	CASSLAGNSPLHF	TGCGCCAGCAGCTTAGCGGGGAATTCACCCCTCCACTTT
.	14	.	TRBV6-1	TRBJ1-1	CASSLWGGNTEAFF	TGTGCCAGCAGTCTGTGGGGGGGTAACACTGAAGCTTTCTTT
TRBD1	15	.	TRBV28	TRBJ1-1	CASRPMGQMNTEAFF	TGTGCCAGCAGACCGATGGGACAGATGAACACTGAAGCTTTCTTT
.	12	.	TRBV6-6	TRBJ1-4	CASRALNEKLFF	TGTGCCAGCAGGGCCCTTAATGAAAAACTGTTTTTT
TRBD2	15	few	TRBV9	TRBJ2-7	CASSVASSGSYEQYF	TGTGCCAGCAGCGTAGCATCTAGCGGGAGTTACGAGCAGTACTTC
TRBD1	14	few	TRBV15	TRBJ1-6	CATSRRDSSSPLHF	TGTGCCACCAGCAGAAGGGACAGTTCTTCACCCCTCCACTTT
TRBD1	13	.	TRBV10-3	TRBJ1-1	CAINGDRNTEAFF	TGTGCCATCAACGGGGACAGGAACACTGAAGCTTTCTTT
.	15	.	TRBV7-2	TRBJ2-1	CASSAGRQSYNEQFF	TGTGCCAGCAGCGCAGGGCGGCAGTCCTACAATGAGCAGTTCTTC
.	14	.	TRBV6-6	TRBJ1-1	CASRLQGMNTEAFF	TGTGCCAGCAGACTTCAGGGGATGAACACTGAAGCTTTCTTT